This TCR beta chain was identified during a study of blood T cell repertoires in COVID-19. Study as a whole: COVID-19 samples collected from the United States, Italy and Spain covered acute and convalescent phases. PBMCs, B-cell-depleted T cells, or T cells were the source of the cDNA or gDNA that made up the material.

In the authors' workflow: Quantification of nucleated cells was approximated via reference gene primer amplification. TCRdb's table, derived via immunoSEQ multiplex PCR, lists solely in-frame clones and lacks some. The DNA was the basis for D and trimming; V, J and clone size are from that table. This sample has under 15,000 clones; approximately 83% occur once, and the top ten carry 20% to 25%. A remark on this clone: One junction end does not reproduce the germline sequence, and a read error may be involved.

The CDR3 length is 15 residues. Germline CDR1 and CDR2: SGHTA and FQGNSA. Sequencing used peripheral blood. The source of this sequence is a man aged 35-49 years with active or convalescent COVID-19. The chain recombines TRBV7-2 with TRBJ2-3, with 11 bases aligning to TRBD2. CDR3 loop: CASSLAGGKMDTQYF. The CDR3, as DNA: TGTGCCAGCAGCCTAGCGGGGGGTAAAATGGATACGCAGTATTTT.